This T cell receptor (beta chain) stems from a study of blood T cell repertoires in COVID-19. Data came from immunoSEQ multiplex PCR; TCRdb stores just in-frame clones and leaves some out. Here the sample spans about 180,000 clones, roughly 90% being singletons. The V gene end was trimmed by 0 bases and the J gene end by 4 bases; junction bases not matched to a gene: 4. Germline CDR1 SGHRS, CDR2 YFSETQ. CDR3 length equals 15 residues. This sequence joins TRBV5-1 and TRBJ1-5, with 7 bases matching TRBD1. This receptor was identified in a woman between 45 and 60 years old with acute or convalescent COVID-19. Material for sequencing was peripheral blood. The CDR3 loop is CASSLGGTVNQPQHF. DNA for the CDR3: TGCGCCAGCAGCTTGGGGGGGACAGTGAATCAGCCCCAGCATTTT. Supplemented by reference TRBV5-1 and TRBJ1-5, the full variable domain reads KAGVTQTPRYLIKTRGQQVTLSCSPISGHRSVSWYQQTPGQGLQFLFEYFSETQRNKGNFPGRFSGRQFSNSRSEMNVSTLELGDSALYLCASSLGGTVNQPQHFGDGTRLSIL.